This TCR beta chain was profiled in a study of T cell responses to AZD1222 COVID-19 vaccine. With respect to this clone: Its antigen remains unidentified.

Some clones are missing from TCRdb's copy, which holds only in-frame ones; the method was immunoSEQ multiplex PCR. The sample yields 130,000 to 150,000 clones, 80% to 90% seen once. Points from the study as a whole: A mostly white British donor set with more females was recruited, and clonal diversity was possibly underestimated.

With V trimmed by 6 bases and J by 4 bases, 4 bases remained unmatched. From germline, CDR1 is MDHEN and CDR2 SYDVKM. CDR3 length: 15 residues. Specimen: peripheral blood, collected on day 0 of AZD1222 vaccination. This TCR derives from an adult in good health. The chain recombines TRBV28 with TRBJ2-1, with 12 nucleotides matching TRBD2. The CDR3 is CASRSSGRGYNEQFF. In DNA form, the CDR3 reads TGTGCCAGCAGATCTAGCGGGAGGGGGTACAATGAGCAGTTCTTC. Combining the CDR3 with reference TRBV28 and TRBJ2-1 gives the whole variable domain DVKVTQSSRYLVKRTGEKVFLECVQDMDHENMFWYRQDPGLGLRLIYFSYDVKMKEKGDIPEGYSVSREKKERFSLILESASTNQTSMYLCASRSSGRGYNEQFFGPGTRLTVL.